This T cell receptor (beta chain) was documented in a study of Tregs in tolerant kidney transplant recipients. V lost 5 bases and J lost 6; bases outside the gene matches: 4. CDR1 SGHTA and CDR2 FQGNSA come from the germline V gene. The CDR3 is 13 amino acids. Study-level points and caveats: For some patients, primers changed over time, blocking nucleotide-level comparison.

Comments on this clone: Its antigen is unknown. The read ends 3 residues before the CDR3 terminus; that terminus is restored from the germline J gene.

Unstimulated regulatory T cells (CD4+CD25+CD127-), CD4+CD25- non-regulatory cells, CD4 and CD8 cells were FACS-sorted from thawed PBMCs. Data came from immunoSEQ multiplex PCR; TCRdb stores just in-frame clones and leaves some out. This listing includes tens of thousands of clones. This clonotype was sampled from a human donor who received a combined kidney and bone marrow transplant. The chain couples TRBV7-2 to TRBJ1-5; TRBD1 agrees at 7 bases. The sample was CD4+ T cells from blood, taken before the transplant. CDR3 in amino acids: CASSPTGFQPQHF. Incomplete CDR3 DNA: TGTGCCAGCAGCCCGACAGGGTTTCAGCCC.